This TCR beta chain appears in the sequencing data of a study of monozygotic twins with inflammatory bowel disease. Findings of the study overall: Treatment differences in immunosuppression may have added variability to the repertoires of patients. On the inverse Simpson index, IBD patients scored lower for TCRbeta diversity than healthy co-twins.

The CDR3 loop spans 17 amino acids. Germline V gene sequence: CDR1 SGHRS, CDR2 YFSETQ. Used for each TCR library was about 3.5 ug of total RNA. One entry per CDR3 protein, without DNA, is what TCRdb gives after re-calling the 5' RACE reads. The table for this sample gives some 200,000 distinct CDR3 sequences. On this clonotype: Its antigen is unknown.

Sequenced input: blood. The rearrangement joins TRBV5-1 to TRBJ1-1; lacking DNA, the TRBD1 call made by TCRdb goes unchecked. This TCR was recovered from a human donor with ulcerative colitis or Crohn's disease, or a healthy co-twin of an affected twin (not recorded which). The CDR3 region is CASSLQPGQGAFTEAFF.